Sequencing of this T cell receptor beta chain was carried out in a study of cytomegalovirus exposure and HLA in healthy donors. Study-level information: Earlier work reported 100 million or so unique TCR beta sequences from 150 million to 200 million T cells.

In this sample, this clone turned up once. Its target is unknown. Broader study findings: An assumption of roughly uniform sequencing depth across donors underlay the presence/absence analyses. HLA alleles showed associations with some 17,000 TCR beta sequences in a later analysis, at a 0.05 false discovery rate. Later analysis identified a missense DCLRE1C variant that was linked to TCR beta V- and J-gene trimming.

Germline V gene data show CDR1 as SGHTA and CDR2 as FQGNSA. Trimming removed 6 bases from V and 3 bases from J, with 14 bases in between. CDR3 length: 14 amino acids. Primers for the PCR totalled 60 Vbeta and 13 Jbeta. Clones were sequenced by immunoSEQ multiplex PCR, and TCRdb holds only the in-frame ones, with some missing. The sample carries more than 100,000 clones, around 69% recorded once. The chain has TRBV7-2 and TRBJ1-1; D call uncertain. The source is a woman between 40 and 50 years old in good health and CMV-seropositive. Input material: PBMCs. CDR3 nucleotide sequence: TGTGCCAGCAGAGGTATGATGGAGGACACTGAAGCTTTCTTT. Residues: CASRGMMEDTEAFF.